One sample yielded the 22 T cell receptor beta chains listed below, sequenced in a study of blood T cell repertoires in COVID-19. Data came from immunoSEQ multiplex PCR; TCRdb stores just in-frame clones and leaves some out. The sample records approximately 160,000 clones, more than 65% being singletons. Sequenced sample: peripheral blood. The receptors were gathered from a woman aged 45-65 years in a cohort sampled during active or convalescent COVID-19.

This chain uses TRBV18 with TRBJ2-5, with D possibly matching TRBD2 (5 bases). CDR1 KGHSH and CDR2 LQKENI come from the germline V gene. Trimming pared 0 bases from V and 4 bases from J, leaving 12 bases between. The CDR3 loop spans 15 amino acids. Written as DNA, the CDR3 is TGTGCCAGCTCACCACCGCGCCCTCGGGGAGAGACCCAGTACTTC. Its protein product is CASSPPRPRGETQYF.

The V call is TRBV12-3 or TRBV12-4, the J call TRBJ1-3; D uncertain. The germline V and J ends were trimmed by 6 bases and 1 base, with 7 bases remaining between them. The length of the CDR3 is 13 residues. This CDR3 is CASRGRSGNTIYF. CDR3 nucleotides: TGTGCCAGCAGAGGGAGGTCTGGAAACACCATATATTTT.

This chain uses TRBV18 with TRBJ1-1; D not resolved. The V gene lost 0 bases and the J gene lost 6 bases, with 8 bases spanning the gap. CDR1 KGHSH and CDR2 LQKENI come from the germline V gene. The CDR3 is 13 residues long. In nucleotides, the CDR3 is TGTGCCAGCTCACCACCGTTTTCCGCTGAAGCTTTCTTT. This gives the protein CASSPPFSAEAFF.

This clone was seen only a few times. The rearrangement links TRBV3-1 (or the pseudogene TRBV3-2) to TRBJ2-1; TRBD1 agrees at 7 bases. V lost 3 bases to trimming and J lost 2 bases; unmatched junction nucleotides: 10. CDR1 LGHDT and CDR2 YNNKEL come from the germline V gene (reference sequence). This CDR3 spans 17 amino acids. CDR3 DNA sequence: TGTGCCAGCAGCCATACAACACAGGGGTTCCCCTACAATGAGCAGTTCTTC. It encodes CASSHTTQGFPYNEQFF.

This chain connects TRBV12-3 or TRBV12-4 to TRBJ2-7; maybe TRBD1 (5 bases). The V and J ends lost 3 bases and 7 bases respectively, with 7 bases between them. The CDR3 length is 11 residues. CDR3 in DNA: TGTGCCAGCAGTTTGGGGCGGGAGCAGTACTTC. Translating it yields CASSLGREQYF.

J is TRBJ2-2 and V is TRBV15; 9 nucleotides agree with TRBD1. CDR1 LNHNV and CDR2 YYDKDF come from the germline V gene (reference sequence). V gave up 5 bases and J gave up 4 bases; unmatched junction bases: 2. The CDR3 covers 14 residues. CDR3 region: CATSQGQGTGELFF. For the CDR3, the DNA is TGTGCCACCAGCCAGGGACAGGGCACCGGGGAGCTGTTTTTT.

This CDR3 is CASSRERSQETQYF. CDR3 sequence (DNA): TGTGCCAGCAGCCGAGAGAGATCCCAAGAGACCCAGTACTTC. J is TRBJ2-5 and V is TRBV4-2, with D unclear. Per germline, CDR1 LGHNA and CDR2 YNFKEQ. There are 14 residues in the CDR3. The V end lost 4 bases, the J end lost 1 base, and 10 bases lay between the germline ends.

The chain employs TRBV5-4 and TRBJ1-1; 8 bases agree with TRBD1. J lost 1 base, V lost 4 bases, and 6 bases had no gene match. This CDR3 spans 15 amino acids. Germline CDR1 and CDR2: SGHNT and YYREEE (reference sequence). The CDR3 DNA is TGTGCCAGCAGCCTCCAAGGGACAGGGAACACTGAAGCTTTCTTT. Its protein product is CASSLQGTGNTEAFF.

The genes are TRBV5-4 and TRBJ1-6; 9 bases line up with TRBD1. Per the germline V gene, CDR1 is SGHNT and CDR2 is YYREEE (reference sequence). The CDR3 length is 14 residues. V shed 3 bases and J 7 bases; nucleotides not matched to a gene: 2. The CDR3 here is CASSWDRENSPLHF. In DNA, the CDR3 is TGTGCCAGCAGCTGGGACAGGGAGAATTCACCCCTCCACTTT.

V usage is TRBV6-2 or TRBV6-3 and J usage is TRBJ1-2; 7 nucleotides match TRBD1. V lost 1 base to trimming and J lost 4 bases; unmatched junction nucleotides: 3. Germline V gene lookup returns CDR1 MNHEY and CDR2 SVGEGT. The CDR3 covers 14 residues. The CDR3 protein is CASSYWGDSYGYTF. DNA of the CDR3: TGTGCCAGCAGTTACTGGGGGGACAGCTATGGCTACACCTTC.

This rearrangement joins TRBV25-1 to TRBJ1-6, with D uncertain. Trimming stripped 5 bases from V and 8 bases from J, with 13 bases between. This CDR3 region has 14 residues. Germline V CDR1 and CDR2: MGHDK, SYGVNS. The CDR3 DNA follows: TGTGCCAGCAGTAACTATGGATTAGATTCACCCCTCCACTTT. Amino acids: CASSNYGLDSPLHF.

The V and J genes are TRBV4-3 and TRBJ1-6, with D possibly matching TRBD1 (6 bases). The CDR3 length is 16 residues. CDR1 LGHNA and CDR2 YSLEER come from the germline V gene. The V and J ends lost 2 bases and 9 bases respectively, with 17 bases between them. CDR3 nucleotides: TGCGCCAGCAGCCAAAAACTTAGGACAGCAATTTCACCCCTCCACTTT. This translates into CASSQKLRTAISPLHF.

The chain couples TRBV24-1 to TRBJ2-5; 9 bases line up with TRBD2. Unmatched junction bases numbered 5, after V lost 3 bases and J lost 4 bases. CDR1 and CDR2 from the germline V gene are KGHDR and SFDVKD. The CDR3 runs to 15 residues. CDR3 DNA: TGTGCCACCAGTGATCCAACTAGCGGGTTAGAGACCCAGTACTTC. Translated: CATSDPTSGLETQYF.

The J gene is TRBJ1-5, the V gene TRBV6-5; 7 bases are a match to TRBD1. V trimming: 0 bases; J trimming: 6 bases; junction bases outside the gene matches: 2. The CDR3 is made up of 14 amino acids. Germline V CDR1 and CDR2: MNHEY, SVGAGI. The CDR3 here is CASSYSGGSQPQHF. In DNA, the CDR3 is TGTGCCAGCAGTTACTCAGGGGGCTCTCAGCCCCAGCATTTT.

The V gene is TRBV19, the J gene TRBJ1-5, with 7 nucleotides matching TRBD1. The CDR3 length is 14 residues. The V gene's germline CDR1 is LNHDA and CDR2 SQIVND (reference sequence). The J segment lost 3 bases and the V segment lost 6 bases, leaving 5 bases of the junction unmatched. CDR3 sequence reads: CASSPDRFNQPQHF. CDR3 coding DNA: TGTGCCAGTAGCCCGGACAGGTTCAATCAGCCCCAGCATTTT.

This clone was counted a single time. The gene calls are TRBV7-8 and TRBJ1-2; 7 nucleotides match TRBD1. CDR3 length equals 14 residues. Germline V gene sequence: CDR1 SGHVS, CDR2 FQNEAQ. Trimming cost V 5 bases and J 4 bases; bases outside gene matches: 7. Here the CDR3 reads CASSPLQGTYGYTF. The DNA for the CDR3 is TGTGCCAGCAGCCCTCTACAGGGGACCTATGGCTACACCTTC.

This chain connects TRBV14 to TRBJ2-1, with TRBD2 matching over 8 bases. Germline V gene lookup returns CDR1 SGHDN and CDR2 FVKESK. The CDR3 is made up of 13 amino acids. V lost 5 bases, J lost 9 bases, and 6 bases stayed unmatched. The CDR3 DNA is TGTGCCAGCAGCTTCGCGGGGGGCCCTGAGCAGTTCTTC. This translates into CASSFAGGPEQFF.

J is TRBJ1-1 and V is TRBV6-6; 9 bases agree with TRBD1. CDR3 length: 14 residues. V dropped 6 bases and J dropped 6; count of bases not matched to a gene: 8. Germline-derived CDR1 and CDR2 are MNHNY and SVGAGI (reference sequence). This CDR3 reads CASSSTGGSAEAFF. The CDR3 DNA reads TGTGCCAGCAGCTCCACAGGGGGCAGCGCTGAAGCTTTCTTT.

The rearrangement links TRBV11-3 to TRBJ2-1; 7 nucleotides agree with TRBD1. V gave up 3 bases and J gave up 2 bases; unmatched junction bases: 4. CDR3 length: 15 residues. CDR1 is SGHNT and CDR2 is YENEEA in the germline V gene. The CDR3 region has the DNA TGTGCCAGCAGCTTGACAGGGTATACCTACAATGAGCAGTTCTTC. Amino acids: CASSLTGYTYNEQFF.

The chain combines TRBV7-3 with TRBJ1-2; 8 bases match TRBD1. The CDR3 has 14 residues. The J segment lost 14 bases and the V segment lost 6 bases, leaving 17 bases of the junction unmatched. The V gene's germline CDR1 is SGHTA and CDR2 FQGTGA. In DNA form, the CDR3 reads TGTGCCAGCAGTTTGTCAGGGGGCTCTCGTATGTGGACCTTC. Translation: CASSLSGGSRMWTF.

A few counts support this clone. V gene TRBV19 combines with J gene TRBJ2-1; 10 nucleotides agree with TRBD1. The CDR3 is made up of 15 amino acids. V lost 4 bases and J lost 4; bases outside the gene matches: 4. Germline V gives CDR1 LNHDA, CDR2 SQIVND (reference sequence). The CDR3 DNA reads TGTGCCAGTAGTACTCGGACAGGGGGGTACAATGAGCAGTTCTTC. This encodes CASSTRTGGYNEQFF.

The J gene is TRBJ1-4, the V gene TRBV7-8; TRBD1 aligns across 10 bases. V shed 4 bases, J shed 8 bases, and the junction held 7 bases outside the gene matches. The CDR3 is 15 amino acids. Looked up from germline, CDR1 is SGHVS and CDR2 is FQNEAQ. The CDR3 sequence: CASSYRQGAREKLFF. DNA for the CDR3: TGTGCCAGCAGCTATCGACAGGGGGCTCGAGAAAAACTGTTTTTT.